This T cell receptor beta chain was captured by sequencing in a study of Ad26.COV2.S vaccination and SARS-CoV-2 variants. Germline V CDR1 and CDR2: SGHTA, FQGNSA. This CDR3 region has 17 residues. The V gene end was trimmed by 2 bases and the J gene end by 2 bases; junction bases not matched to a gene: 7. Treatment specified: 15 to 20 received Ad26.COV2.S at low or high dose, single or two shots; about 5 received placebo; per-sample allocation not given. Samples were taken on day 63 after the first vaccine or placebo injection. Sequencing was performed with immunoSEQ multiplex PCR; in TCRdb, only in-frame clones are kept and a portion is missing. Here the sample spans about 450,000 clones, approximately 89% being singletons.

The sample was peripheral blood, taken in a trial of Ad26.COV2.S vaccine versus placebo. The clonotype comes from a person between 18 and 59 years old who received the Ad26.COV2.S COVID-19 vaccine or a placebo. V usage is TRBV7-2 and J usage is TRBJ2-1, with 9 bases aligning to TRBD2. The CDR3 DNA reads TGTGCCAGCAGCTTACTGCCAGCGGGAGGCGCCTACAATGAGCAGTTCTTC. This gives the protein CASSLLPAGGAYNEQFF.